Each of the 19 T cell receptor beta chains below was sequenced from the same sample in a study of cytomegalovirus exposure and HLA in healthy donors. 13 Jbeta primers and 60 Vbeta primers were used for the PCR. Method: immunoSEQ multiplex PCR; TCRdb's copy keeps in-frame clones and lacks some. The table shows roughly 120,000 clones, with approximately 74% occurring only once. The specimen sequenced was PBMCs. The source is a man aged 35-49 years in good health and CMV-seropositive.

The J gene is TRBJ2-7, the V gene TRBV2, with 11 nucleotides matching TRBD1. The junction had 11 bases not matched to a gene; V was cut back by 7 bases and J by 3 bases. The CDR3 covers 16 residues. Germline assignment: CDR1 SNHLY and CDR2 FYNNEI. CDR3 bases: TGTGCCAGCACAGCCACCCGAGGGACAGGGGGCTACGAGCAGTACTTC. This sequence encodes CASTATRGTGGYEQYF.

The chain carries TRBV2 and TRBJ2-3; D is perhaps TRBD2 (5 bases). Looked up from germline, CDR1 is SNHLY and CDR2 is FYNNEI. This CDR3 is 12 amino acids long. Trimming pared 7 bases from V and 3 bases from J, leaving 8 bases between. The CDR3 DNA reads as TGTGCCAGCATTGGGGAGACAGATACGCAGTATTTT. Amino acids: CASIGETDTQYF.

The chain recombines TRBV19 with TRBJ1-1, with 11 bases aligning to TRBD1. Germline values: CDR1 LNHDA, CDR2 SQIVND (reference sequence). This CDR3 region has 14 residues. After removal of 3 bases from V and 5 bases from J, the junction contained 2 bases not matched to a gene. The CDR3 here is CASSIRDRGTEAFF. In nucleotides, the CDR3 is TGTGCCAGTAGTATTAGGGACAGGGGGACTGAAGCTTTCTTT.

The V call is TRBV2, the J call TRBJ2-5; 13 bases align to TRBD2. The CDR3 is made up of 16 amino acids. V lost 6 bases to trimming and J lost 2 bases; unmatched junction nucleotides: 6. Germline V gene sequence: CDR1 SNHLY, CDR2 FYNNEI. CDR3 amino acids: CASRWTSGGRQETQYF. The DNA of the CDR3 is TGTGCCAGCAGGTGGACTAGCGGGGGAAGGCAAGAGACCCAGTACTTC.

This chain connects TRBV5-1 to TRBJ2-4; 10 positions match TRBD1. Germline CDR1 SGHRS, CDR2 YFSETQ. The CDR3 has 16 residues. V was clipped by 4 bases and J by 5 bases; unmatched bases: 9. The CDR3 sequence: CASSHWDRGGENIQYF. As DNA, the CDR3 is TGCGCCAGCAGCCACTGGGACAGGGGTGGAGAAAACATTCAGTACTTC.

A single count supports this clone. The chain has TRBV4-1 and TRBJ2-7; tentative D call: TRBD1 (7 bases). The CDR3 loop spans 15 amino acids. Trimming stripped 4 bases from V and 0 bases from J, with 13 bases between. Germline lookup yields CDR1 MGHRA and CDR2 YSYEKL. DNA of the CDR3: TGCGCCAGCAGCCTCAACAGGGGAGGCTCCTACGAGCAGTACTTC. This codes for CASSLNRGGSYEQYF.

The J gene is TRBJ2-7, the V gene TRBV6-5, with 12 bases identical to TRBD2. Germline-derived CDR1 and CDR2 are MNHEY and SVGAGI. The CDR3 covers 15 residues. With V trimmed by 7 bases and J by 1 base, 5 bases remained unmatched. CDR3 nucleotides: TGTGCCAGCATTAATCTAGCGGGAGGGTCCTACGAGCAGTACTTC. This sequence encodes CASINLAGGSYEQYF.

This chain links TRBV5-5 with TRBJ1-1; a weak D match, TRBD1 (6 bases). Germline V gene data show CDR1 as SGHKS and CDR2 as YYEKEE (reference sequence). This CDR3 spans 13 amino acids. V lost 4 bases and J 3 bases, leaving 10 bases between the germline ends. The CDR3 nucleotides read TGTGCCAGCAGCAGGGGGGGGTACACTGAAGCTTTCTTT. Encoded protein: CASSRGGYTEAFF.

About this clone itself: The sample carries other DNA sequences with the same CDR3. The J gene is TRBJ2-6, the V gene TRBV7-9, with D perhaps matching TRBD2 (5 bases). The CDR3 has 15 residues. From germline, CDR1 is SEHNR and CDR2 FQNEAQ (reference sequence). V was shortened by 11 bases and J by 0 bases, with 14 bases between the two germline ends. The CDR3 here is CAGRGPLSGANVLTF. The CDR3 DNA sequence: TGTGCCGGAAGAGGGCCCCTCTCTGGGGCCAACGTCCTGACTTTC.

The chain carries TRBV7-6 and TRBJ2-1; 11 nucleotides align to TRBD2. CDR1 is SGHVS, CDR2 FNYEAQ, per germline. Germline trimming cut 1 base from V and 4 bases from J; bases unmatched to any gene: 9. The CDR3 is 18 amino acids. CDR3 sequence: CASSLDISGRALYNEQFF. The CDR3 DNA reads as TGTGCCAGCAGCTTAGATATTAGCGGGAGGGCCTTGTACAATGAGCAGTTCTTC.

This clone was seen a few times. The CDR3 sequence: CASSPGNVDEQYF. Here the CDR3 DNA reads TGTGCCAGCAGCCCGGGGAACGTCGACGAGCAGTACTTC. J is TRBJ2-7 and V is TRBV11-2, with D possibly matching TRBD2 (5 bases). Per germline, CDR1 SGHAT and CDR2 FQNNGV. CDR3 size: 13 residues. Trimming stripped 5 bases from V and 5 bases from J, with 13 bases between.

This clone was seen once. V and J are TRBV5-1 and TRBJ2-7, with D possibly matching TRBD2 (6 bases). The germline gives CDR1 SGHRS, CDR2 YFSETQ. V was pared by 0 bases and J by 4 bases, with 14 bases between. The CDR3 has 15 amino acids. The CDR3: CASSLGGDSPYEQYF. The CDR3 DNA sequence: TGCGCCAGCAGCTTGGGCGGGGACTCACCATACGAGCAGTACTTC. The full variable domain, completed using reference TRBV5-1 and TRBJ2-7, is KAGVTQTPRYLIKTRGQQVTLSCSPISGHRSVSWYQQTPGQGLQFLFEYFSETQRNKGNFPGRFSGRQFSNSRSEMNVSTLELGDSALYLCASSLGGDSPYEQYFGPGTRLTVT.

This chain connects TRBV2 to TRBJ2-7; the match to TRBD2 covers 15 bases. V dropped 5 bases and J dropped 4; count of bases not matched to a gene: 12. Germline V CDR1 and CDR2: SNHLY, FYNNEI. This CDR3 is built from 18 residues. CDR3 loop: CASSLPGLAGGGGYEQYF. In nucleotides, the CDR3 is TGTGCCAGCAGTTTACCGGGACTAGCGGGAGGAGGAGGGTACGAGCAGTACTTC.

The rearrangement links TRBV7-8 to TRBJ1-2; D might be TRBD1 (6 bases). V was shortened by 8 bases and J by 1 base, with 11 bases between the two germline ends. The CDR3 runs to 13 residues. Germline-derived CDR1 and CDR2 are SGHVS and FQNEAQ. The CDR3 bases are TGTGCCAGCCGACAGGATCTTAACTATGGCTACACCTTC. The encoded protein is CASRQDLNYGYTF. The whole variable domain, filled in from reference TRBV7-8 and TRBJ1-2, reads GAGVSQSPRYKVAKRGQDVALRCDPISGHVSLFWYQQALGQGPEFLTYFQNEAQLDKSGLPSDRFFAERPEGSVSTLKIQRTQQEDSAVYLCASRQDLNYGYTFGSGTRLTVV.

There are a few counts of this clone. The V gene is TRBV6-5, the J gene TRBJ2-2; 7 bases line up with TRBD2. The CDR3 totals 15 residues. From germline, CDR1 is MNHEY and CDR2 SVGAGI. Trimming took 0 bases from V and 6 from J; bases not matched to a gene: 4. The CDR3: CASSYSRTRSGELFF. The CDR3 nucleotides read TGTGCCAGCAGTTACTCGAGGACTAGATCCGGGGAGCTGTTTTTT.

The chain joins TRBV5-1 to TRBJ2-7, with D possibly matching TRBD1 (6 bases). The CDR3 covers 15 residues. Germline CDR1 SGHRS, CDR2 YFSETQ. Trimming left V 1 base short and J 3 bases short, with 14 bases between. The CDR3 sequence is CASSLLSGANYEQYF. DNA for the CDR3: TGCGCCAGCAGCTTGTTGTCAGGGGCCAACTACGAGCAGTACTTC.

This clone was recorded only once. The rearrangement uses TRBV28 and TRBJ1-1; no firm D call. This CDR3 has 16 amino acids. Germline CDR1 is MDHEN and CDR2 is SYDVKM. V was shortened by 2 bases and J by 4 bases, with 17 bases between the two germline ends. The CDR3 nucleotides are TGTGCCAGCAGTTTACTGGGCAGAGTCGAGATCACTGAAGCTTTCTTT. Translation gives CASSLLGRVEITEAFF.

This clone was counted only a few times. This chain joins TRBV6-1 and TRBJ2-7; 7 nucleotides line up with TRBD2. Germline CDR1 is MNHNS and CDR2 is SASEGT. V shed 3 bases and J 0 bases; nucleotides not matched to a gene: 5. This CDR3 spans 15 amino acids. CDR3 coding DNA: TGTGCCAGCAGTGATGGGACTAAGGTCTCCTACGAGCAGTACTTC. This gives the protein CASSDGTKVSYEQYF.

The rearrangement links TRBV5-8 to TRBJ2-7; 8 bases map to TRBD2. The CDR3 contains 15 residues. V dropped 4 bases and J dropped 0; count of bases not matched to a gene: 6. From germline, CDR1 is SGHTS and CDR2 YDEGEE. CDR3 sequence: CASSPRGGSSYEQYF. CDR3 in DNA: TGTGCCAGCAGCCCCCGGGGGGGATCCTCCTACGAGCAGTACTTC.